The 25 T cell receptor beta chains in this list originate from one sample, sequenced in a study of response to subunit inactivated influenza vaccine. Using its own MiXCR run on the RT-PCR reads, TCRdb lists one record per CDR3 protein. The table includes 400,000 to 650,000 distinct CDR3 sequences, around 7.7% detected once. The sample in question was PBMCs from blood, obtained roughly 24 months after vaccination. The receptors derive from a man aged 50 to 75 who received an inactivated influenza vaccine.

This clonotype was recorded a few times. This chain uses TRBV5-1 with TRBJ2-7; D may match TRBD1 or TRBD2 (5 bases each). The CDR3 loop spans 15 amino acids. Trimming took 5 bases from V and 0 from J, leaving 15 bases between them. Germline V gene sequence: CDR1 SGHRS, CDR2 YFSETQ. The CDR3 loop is CASSTPGTGSYEQYF. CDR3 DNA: TGCGCCAGCAGTACCCCCGGGACGGGCTCCTACGAGCAGTACTTC.

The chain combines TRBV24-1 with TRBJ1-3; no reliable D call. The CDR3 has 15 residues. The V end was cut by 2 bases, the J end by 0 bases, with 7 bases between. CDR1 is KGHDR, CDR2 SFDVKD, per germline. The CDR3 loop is CATSDSKSSGNTIYF. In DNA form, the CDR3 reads TGTGCCACCAGTGATTCGAAATCCTCTGGAAACACCATATATTTT.

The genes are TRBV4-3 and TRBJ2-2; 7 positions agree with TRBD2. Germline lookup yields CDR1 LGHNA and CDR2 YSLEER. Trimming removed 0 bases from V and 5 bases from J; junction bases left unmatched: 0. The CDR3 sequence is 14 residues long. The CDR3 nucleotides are TGCGCCAGCAGCCAAGAGGGGGGGACCGGGGAGCTGTTTTTT. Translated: CASSQEGGTGELFF.

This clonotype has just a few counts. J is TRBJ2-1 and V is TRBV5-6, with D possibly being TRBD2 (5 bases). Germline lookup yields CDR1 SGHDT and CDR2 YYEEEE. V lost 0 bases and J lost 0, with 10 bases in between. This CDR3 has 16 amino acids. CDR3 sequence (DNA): TGTGCCAGCAGCTTGGTTCGGGGAAGCTCCTACAATGAGCAGTTCTTC. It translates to CASSLVRGSSYNEQFF. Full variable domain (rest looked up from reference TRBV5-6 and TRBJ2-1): DAGVTQSPTHLIKTRGQQVTLRCSPKSGHDTVSWYQQALGQGPQFIFQYYEEEERQRGNFPDRFSGHQFPNYSSELNVNALLLGDSALYLCASSLVRGSSYNEQFFGPGTRLTVL.

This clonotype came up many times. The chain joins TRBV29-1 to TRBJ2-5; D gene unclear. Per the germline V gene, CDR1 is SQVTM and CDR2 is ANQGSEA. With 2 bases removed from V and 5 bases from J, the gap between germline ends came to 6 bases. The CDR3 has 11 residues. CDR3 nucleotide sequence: TGCAGCGTTGAAATGGGGGAGACCCAGTACTTC. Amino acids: CSVEMGETQYF.

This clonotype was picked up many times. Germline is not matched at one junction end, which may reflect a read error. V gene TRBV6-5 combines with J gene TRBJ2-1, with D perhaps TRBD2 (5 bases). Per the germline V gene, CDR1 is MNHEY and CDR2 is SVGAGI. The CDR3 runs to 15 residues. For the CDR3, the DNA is TGTGCCAGCAACTTCCGGGATTCACGGCCCAATGACCAGTTCTTC. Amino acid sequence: CASNFRDSRPNDQFF.

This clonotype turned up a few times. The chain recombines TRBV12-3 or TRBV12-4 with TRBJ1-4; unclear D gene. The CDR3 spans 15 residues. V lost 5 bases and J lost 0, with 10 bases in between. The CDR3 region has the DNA TGTGCCAGCAGTCTCTCAGCGGCAACTAATGAAAAACTGTTTTTT. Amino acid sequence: CASSLSAATNEKLFF.

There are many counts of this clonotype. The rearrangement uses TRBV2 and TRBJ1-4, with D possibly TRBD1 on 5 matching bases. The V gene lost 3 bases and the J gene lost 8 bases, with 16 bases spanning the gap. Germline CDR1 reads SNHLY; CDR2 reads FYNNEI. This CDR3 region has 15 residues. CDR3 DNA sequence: TGTGCCAGCAGTGAGGGAGTGGGCAGGGAAGAAAAACTGTTTTTT. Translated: CASSEGVGREEKLFF.

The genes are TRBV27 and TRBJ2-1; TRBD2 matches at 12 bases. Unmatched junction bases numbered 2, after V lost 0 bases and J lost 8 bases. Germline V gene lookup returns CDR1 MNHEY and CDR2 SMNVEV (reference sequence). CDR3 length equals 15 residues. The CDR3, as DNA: TGTGCCAGCAGTTTATCGACTAGCGGGGGTTATGAGCAGTTCTTC. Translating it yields CASSLSTSGGYEQFF.

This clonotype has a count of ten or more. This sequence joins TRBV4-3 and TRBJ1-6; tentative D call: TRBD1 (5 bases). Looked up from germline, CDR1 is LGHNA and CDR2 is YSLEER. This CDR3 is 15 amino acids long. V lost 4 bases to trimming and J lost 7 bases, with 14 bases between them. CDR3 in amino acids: CASSPTNRGNSPLHF. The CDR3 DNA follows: TGCGCCAGCAGCCCTACAAACCGGGGGAATTCACCCCTCCACTTT.

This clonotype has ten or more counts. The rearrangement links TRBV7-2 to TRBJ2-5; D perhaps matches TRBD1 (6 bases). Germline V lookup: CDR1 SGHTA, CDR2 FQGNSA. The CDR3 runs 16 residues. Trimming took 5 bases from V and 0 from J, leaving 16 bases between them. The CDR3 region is CASSTQGILHQETQYF. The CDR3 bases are TGTGCCAGCAGCACGCAGGGGATCCTCCACCAAGAGACCCAGTACTTC. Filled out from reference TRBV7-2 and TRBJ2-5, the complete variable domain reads GAGVSQSPSNKVTEKGKDVELRCDPISGHTALYWYRQSLGQGLEFLIYFQGNSAPDKSGLPSDRFSAERTGGSVSTLTIQRTQQEDSAVYLCASSTQGILHQETQYFGPGTRLLVL.

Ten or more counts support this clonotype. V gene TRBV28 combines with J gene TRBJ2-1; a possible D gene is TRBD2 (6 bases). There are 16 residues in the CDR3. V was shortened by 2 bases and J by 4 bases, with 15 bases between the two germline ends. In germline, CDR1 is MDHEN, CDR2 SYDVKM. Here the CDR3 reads CASSLVLGGEYNEQFF. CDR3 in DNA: TGTGCCAGCAGTTTAGTCCTCGGGGGTGAGTACAATGAGCAGTTCTTC.

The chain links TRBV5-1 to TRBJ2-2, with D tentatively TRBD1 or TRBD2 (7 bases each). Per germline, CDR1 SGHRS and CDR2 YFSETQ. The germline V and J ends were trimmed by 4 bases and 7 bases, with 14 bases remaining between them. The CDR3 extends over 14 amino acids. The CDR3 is CASSGRGPDGELFF. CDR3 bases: TGCGCCAGCAGCGGGAGGGGGCCGGACGGGGAGCTGTTTTTT.

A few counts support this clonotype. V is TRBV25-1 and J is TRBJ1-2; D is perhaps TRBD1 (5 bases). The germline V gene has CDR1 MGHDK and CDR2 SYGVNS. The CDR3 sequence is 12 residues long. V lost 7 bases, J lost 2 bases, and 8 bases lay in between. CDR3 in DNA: TGTGCCAGCAAGCAGGGCAACTATGGCTACACCTTC. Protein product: CASKQGNYGYTF.

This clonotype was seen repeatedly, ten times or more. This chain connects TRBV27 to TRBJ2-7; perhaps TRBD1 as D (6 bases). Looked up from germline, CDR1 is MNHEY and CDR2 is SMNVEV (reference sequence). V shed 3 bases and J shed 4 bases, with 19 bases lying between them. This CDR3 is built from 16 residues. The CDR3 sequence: CASSFRGSLGGYEQYF. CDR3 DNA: TGTGCCAGCAGTTTTCGGGGCTCCCTAGGGGGTTACGAGCAGTACTTC.

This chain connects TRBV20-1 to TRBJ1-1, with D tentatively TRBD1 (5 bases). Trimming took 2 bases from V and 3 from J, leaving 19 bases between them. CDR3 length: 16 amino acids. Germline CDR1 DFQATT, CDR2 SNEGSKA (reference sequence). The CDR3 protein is CSARFGRGWGDTEAFF. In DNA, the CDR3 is TGCAGTGCTAGATTCGGCAGAGGTTGGGGGGACACTGAAGCTTTCTTT.

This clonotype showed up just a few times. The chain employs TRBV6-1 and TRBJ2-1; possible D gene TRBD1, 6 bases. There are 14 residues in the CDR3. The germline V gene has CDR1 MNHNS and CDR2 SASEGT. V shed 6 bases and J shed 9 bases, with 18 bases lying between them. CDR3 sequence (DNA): TGTGCCAGCAGCCCGGCGCCCAGGGGCGGTGAGCAGTTCTTC. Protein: CASSPAPRGGEQFF.

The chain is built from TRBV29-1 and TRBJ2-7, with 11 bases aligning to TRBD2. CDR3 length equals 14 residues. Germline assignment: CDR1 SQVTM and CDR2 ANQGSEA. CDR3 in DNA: TGCAGAGCCGCCCCTAGCGGGGGGAACTACGAGCAGTACTTC. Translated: CRAAPSGGNYEQYF.

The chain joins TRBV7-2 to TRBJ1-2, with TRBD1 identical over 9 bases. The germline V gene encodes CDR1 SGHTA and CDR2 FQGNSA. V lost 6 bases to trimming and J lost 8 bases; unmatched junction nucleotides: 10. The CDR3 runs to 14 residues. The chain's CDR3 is CASRRPGQGVGYTF. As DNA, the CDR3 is TGTGCCAGCAGACGCCCGGGACAGGGCGTGGGCTACACCTTC. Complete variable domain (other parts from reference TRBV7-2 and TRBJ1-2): GAGVSQSPSNKVTEKGKDVELRCDPISGHTALYWYRQSLGQGLEFLIYFQGNSAPDKSGLPSDRFSAERTGGSVSTLTIQRTQQEDSAVYLCASRRPGQGVGYTFGSGTRLTVV.

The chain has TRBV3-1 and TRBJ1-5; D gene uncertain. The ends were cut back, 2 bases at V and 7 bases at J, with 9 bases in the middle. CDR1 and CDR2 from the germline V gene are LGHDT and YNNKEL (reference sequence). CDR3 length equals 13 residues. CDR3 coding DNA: TGTGCCAGCAGCCAAACCTCGAGACAGCCCCAGCATTTT. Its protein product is CASSQTSRQPQHF. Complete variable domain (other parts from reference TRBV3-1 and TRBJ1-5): DTAVSQTPKYLVTQMGNDKSIKCEQNLGHDTMYWYKQDSKKFLKIMFSYNNKELIINETVPNRFSPKSPDKAHLNLHINSLELGDSAVYFCASSQTSRQPQHFGDGTRLSIL.

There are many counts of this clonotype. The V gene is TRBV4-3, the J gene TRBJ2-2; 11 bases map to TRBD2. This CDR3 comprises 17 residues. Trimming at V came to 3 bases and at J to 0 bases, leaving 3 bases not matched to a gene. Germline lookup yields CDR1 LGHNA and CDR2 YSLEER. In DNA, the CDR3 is TGCGCCAGCAGCCAGCAACTAGCGGGAGCGAACACCGGGGAGCTGTTTTTT. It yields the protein CASSQQLAGANTGELFF.

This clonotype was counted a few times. CDR3 amino acids: CASSQEDRNTGELFF. The CDR3 DNA sequence: TGCGCCAGCAGCCAAGAGGACCGAAACACCGGGGAGCTGTTTTTT. The chain couples TRBV4-3 to TRBJ2-2; unclear D gene. The CDR3 covers 15 residues. Germline V gene data show CDR1 as LGHNA and CDR2 as YSLEER. V was cut by 0 bases and J by 2 bases, with 7 bases left in between.

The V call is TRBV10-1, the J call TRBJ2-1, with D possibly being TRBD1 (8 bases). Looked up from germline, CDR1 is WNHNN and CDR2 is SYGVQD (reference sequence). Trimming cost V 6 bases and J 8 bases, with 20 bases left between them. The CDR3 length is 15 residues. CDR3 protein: CASSDAQGGFYEQFF. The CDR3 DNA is TGCGCCAGCAGCGATGCACAGGGGGGGTTTTATGAGCAGTTCTTC.

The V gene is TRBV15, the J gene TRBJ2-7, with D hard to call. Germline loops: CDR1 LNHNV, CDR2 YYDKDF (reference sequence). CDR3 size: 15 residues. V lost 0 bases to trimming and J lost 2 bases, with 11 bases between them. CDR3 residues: CATSRENRDPYEQYF. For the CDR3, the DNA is TGTGCCACCAGCAGAGAGAATAGGGATCCCTACGAGCAGTACTTC.

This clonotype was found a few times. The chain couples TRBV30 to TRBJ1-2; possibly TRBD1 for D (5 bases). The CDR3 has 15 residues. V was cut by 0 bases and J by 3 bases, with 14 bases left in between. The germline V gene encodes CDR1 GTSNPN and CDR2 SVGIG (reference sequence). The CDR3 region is CAWSVRGRVDYGYTF. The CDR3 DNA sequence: TGTGCCTGGAGTGTACGGGGCAGGGTGGACTATGGCTACACCTTC.